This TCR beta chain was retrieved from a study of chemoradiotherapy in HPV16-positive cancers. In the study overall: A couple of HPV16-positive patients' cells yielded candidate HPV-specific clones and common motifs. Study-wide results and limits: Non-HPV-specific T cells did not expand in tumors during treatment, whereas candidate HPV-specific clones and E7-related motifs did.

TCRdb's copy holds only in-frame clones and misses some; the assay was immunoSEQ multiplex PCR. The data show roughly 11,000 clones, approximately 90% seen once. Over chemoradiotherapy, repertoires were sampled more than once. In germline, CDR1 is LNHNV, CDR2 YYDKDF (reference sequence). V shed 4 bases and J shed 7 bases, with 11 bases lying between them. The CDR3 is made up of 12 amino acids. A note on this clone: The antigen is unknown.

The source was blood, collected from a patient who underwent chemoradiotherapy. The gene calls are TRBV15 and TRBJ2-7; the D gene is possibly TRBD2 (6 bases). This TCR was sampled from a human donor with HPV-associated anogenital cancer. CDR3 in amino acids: CATSKWGEEQYF. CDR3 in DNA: TGTGCCACCAGCAAATGGGGGGAAGAGCAGTACTTC.